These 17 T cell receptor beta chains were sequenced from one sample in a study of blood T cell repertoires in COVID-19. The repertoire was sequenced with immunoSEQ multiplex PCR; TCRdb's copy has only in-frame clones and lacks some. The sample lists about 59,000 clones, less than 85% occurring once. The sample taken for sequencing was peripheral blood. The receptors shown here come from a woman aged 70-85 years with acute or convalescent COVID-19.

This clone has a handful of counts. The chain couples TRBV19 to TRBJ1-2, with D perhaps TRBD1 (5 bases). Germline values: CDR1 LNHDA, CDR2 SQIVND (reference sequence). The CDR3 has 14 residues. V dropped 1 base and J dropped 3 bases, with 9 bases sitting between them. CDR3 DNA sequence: TGTGCCAGTAGTATAGGCCAGGGCTACTATGGCTACACCTTC. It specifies CASSIGQGYYGYTF.

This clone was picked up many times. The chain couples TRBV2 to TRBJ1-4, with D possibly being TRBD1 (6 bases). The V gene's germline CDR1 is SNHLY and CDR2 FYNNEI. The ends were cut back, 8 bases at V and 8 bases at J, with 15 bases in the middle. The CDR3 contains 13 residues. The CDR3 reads CASYGGREEKLFF. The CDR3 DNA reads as TGTGCCAGCTACGGGGGGCGAGAAGAAAAACTGTTTTTT.

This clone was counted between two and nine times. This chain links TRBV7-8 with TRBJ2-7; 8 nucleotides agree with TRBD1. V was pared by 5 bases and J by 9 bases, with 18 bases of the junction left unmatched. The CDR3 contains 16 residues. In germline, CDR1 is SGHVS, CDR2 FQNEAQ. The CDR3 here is CASSHLTTQGGAAQYV. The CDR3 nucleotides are TGTGCCAGCAGCCACCTAACGACACAGGGGGGCGCAGCGCAGTACGTC.

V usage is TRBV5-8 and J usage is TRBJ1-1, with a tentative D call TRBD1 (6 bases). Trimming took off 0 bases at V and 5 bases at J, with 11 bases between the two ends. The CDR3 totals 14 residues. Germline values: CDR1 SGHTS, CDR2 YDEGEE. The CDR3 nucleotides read TGTGCCAGCAGCTTGGCAGGGAGGGGGACTGAAGCTTTCTTT. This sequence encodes CASSLAGRGTEAFF.

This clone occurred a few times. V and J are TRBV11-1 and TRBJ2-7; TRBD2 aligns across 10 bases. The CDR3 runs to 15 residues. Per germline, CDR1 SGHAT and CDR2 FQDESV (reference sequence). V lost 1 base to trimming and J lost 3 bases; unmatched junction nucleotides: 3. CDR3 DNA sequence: TGTGCCAGCAGCTTAGGTCTAGCGGGGGACTACGAGCAGTACGTC. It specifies CASSLGLAGDYEQYV.

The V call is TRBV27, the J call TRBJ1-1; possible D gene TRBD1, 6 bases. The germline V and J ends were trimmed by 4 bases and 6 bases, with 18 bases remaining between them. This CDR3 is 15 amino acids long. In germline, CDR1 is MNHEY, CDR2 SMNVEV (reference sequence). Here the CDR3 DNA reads TGTGCCAGCAGTTCCCGCGGGGGGCGAGTCGCTGAAGCTTTCTTT. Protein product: CASSSRGGRVAEAFF.

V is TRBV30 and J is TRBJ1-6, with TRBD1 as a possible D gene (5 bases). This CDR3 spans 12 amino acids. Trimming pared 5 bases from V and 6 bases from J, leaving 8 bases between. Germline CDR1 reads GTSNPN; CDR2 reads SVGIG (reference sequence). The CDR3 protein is CAWDSSNSPLHF. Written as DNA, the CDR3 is TGTGCCTGGGACAGTTCTAATTCACCCCTCCACTTT.

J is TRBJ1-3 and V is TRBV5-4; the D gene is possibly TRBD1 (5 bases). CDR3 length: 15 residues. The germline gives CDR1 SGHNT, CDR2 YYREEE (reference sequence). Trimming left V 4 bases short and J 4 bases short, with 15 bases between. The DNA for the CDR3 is TGTGCCAGCAGCCTCAACAAGGGGCACGGAAACACCATATATTTT. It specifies CASSLNKGHGNTIYF.

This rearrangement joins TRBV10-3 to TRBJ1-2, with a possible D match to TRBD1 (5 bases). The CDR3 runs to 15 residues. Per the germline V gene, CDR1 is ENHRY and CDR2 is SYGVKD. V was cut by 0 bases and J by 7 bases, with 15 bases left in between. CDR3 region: CAISESGRVESGYTF. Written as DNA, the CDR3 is TGTGCCATCAGTGAGTCGGGCAGGGTAGAGTCTGGCTACACCTTC.

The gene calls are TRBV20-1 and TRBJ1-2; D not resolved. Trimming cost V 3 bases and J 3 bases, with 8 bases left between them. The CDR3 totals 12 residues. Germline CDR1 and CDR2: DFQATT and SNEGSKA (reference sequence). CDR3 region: CSASRPDYGYTF. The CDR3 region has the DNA TGCAGTGCTAGTCGCCCGGACTATGGCTACACCTTC.

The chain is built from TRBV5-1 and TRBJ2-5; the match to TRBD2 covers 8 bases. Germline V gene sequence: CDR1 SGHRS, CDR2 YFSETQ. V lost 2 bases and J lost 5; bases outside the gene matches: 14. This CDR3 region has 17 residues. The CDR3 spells CASSLLTSGGLGETQYF. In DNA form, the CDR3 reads TGCGCCAGCAGCTTACTTACTAGCGGAGGGCTGGGGGAGACCCAGTACTTC.

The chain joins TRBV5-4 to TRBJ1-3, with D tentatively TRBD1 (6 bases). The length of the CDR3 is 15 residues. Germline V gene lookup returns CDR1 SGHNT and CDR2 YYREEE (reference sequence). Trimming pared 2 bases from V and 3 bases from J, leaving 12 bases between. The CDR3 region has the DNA TGTGCCAGCAGCTTTGACAGGCTCGGTGGAAACACCATATATTTT. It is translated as CASSFDRLGGNTIYF.

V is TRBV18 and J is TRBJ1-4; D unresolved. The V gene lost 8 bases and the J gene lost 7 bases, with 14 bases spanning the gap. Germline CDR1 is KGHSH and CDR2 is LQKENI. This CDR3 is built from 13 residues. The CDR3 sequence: CASHTPLGEKLFF. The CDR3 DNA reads TGTGCCAGCCATACCCCTCTCGGTGAAAAACTGTTTTTT.

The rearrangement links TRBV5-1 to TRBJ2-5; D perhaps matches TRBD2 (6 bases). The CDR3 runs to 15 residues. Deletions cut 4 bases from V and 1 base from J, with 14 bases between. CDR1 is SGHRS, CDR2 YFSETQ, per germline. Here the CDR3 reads CASSAVGGFQETQYF. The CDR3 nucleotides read TGCGCCAGCAGCGCGGTTGGGGGGTTCCAAGAGACCCAGTACTTC.

CDR3 in DNA: TGTGCCAGCAGCTTAGACGTTGGACAGGGGACTAATGAGCAGTTCTTC. Translating gives CASSLDVGQGTNEQFF. The gene calls are TRBV7-6 and TRBJ2-1; 9 nucleotides align to TRBD1. Germline CDR1 SGHVS, CDR2 FNYEAQ. CDR3 length: 16 residues. Trimming took 1 base from V and 7 from J; bases not matched to a gene: 8. The variable domain in full, with the rest retrieved from reference TRBV7-6 and TRBJ2-1, is GAGVSQSPRYKVTKRGQDVALRCDPISGHVSLYWYRQALGQGPEFLTYFNYEAQQDKSGLPNDRFSAERPEGSISTLTIQRTEQRDSAMYRCASSLDVGQGTNEQFFGPGTRLTVL.

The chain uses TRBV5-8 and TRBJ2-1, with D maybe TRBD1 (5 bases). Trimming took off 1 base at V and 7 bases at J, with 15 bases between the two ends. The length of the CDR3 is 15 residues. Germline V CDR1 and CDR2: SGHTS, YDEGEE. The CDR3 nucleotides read TGTGCCAGCAGCTTGTTATTTCTAGACAGAAATGAGCAGTTCTTC. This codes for CASSLLFLDRNEQFF. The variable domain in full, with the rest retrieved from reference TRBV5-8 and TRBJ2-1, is EAGVTQSPTHLIKTRGQQATLRCSPISGHTSVYWYQQALGLGLQFLLWYDEGEERNRGNFPPRFSGRQFPNYSSELNVNALELEDSALYLCASSLLFLDRNEQFFGPGTRLTVL.

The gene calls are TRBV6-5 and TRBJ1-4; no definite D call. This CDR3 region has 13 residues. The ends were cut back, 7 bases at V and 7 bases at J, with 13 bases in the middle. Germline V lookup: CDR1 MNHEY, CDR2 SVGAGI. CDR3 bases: TGTGCCAGCAAGGAGAGTGGAAGTGAAAAACTGTTTTTT. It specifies CASKESGSEKLFF.